One and the same sample provided the 23 T cell receptor beta chains below, sequenced in a study of identifying expanded T cells in peripheral blood (dated 2019 in TCRdb). The library was produced with the immunoSEQ multiplex PCR assay. TCRdb took over this immuneACCESS table, retaining in-frame rearrangements with V and J assigned. Such tables are incomplete; in checked studies, under half of the missing clones stem from an unresolved V gene, and the remainder is unexplained. Here the sample has tens of thousands of clones; around 91% occur a single time. Roughly 2.8% of the sample comes from the top ten. The sample taken for sequencing was blood. These receptor sequences come from a person aged 18 to 70 in good health.

This sequence joins TRBV7-9 and TRBJ2-7; the D gene is possibly TRBD2 (5 bases). The CDR3 totals 12 residues. The V end lost 5 bases, the J end lost 3 bases, and 8 bases lay between the germline ends. CDR1 is SEHNR and CDR2 is FQNEAQ in the germline V gene (reference sequence). CDR3 in amino acids: CASSPGNYEQYF. The CDR3 DNA is TGTGCCAGCAGCCCGGGGAACTACGAGCAGTACTTC.

V usage is TRBV28 and J usage is TRBJ1-4; D ambiguous. CDR3 length: 14 amino acids. The ends were cut back, 3 bases at V and 3 bases at J, with 8 bases in the middle. The germline gives CDR1 MDHEN, CDR2 SYDVKM. CDR3 amino acids: CASSLWQANEKLFF. In nucleotides, the CDR3 is TGTGCCAGCAGTTTGTGGCAGGCTAATGAAAAACTGTTTTTT.

The rearrangement joins TRBV5-6 to TRBJ2-5; D perhaps matches TRBD2 (5 bases). The CDR3 is 13 amino acids. Per the germline V gene, CDR1 is SGHDT and CDR2 is YYEEEE. V was cut by 4 bases and J by 3 bases, with 10 bases left in between. The DNA for the CDR3 is TGTGCCAGCAGCCTGAGGGAGAAAGAGACCCAGTACTTC. Encoded protein: CASSLREKETQYF. Based on the CDR3 plus reference TRBV5-6 and TRBJ2-5, the full variable domain is DAGVTQSPTHLIKTRGQQVTLRCSPKSGHDTVSWYQQALGQGPQFIFQYYEEEERQRGNFPDRFSGHQFPNYSSELNVNALLLGDSALYLCASSLREKETQYFGPGTRLLVL.

The chain employs TRBV21-1 and TRBJ1-4; the table's D call, TRBD1, has no DNA check behind it. TRBV21-1 is deemed a pseudogene. The CDR3 covers 11 residues. The CDR3 loop is CTPATNEKLFF. The CDR3 coding sequence is TGTACCCCAGCAACTAATGAAAAACTGTTTTTT.

V usage is TRBV6-5 and J usage is TRBJ2-1; no clear D gene. Trimming left V 3 bases short and J 12 bases short, with 9 bases between. The CDR3 length is 11 residues. Germline lookup yields CDR1 MNHEY and CDR2 SVGAGI. DNA for the CDR3: TGTGCCAGCAGTTATCAATCGCGGCAGTTCTTC. It is translated as CASSYQSRQFF.

The chain recombines TRBV11-1 with TRBJ2-6; D remains ambiguous. CDR1 and CDR2 (germline): SGHAT, FQDESV (reference sequence). The CDR3 sequence is 15 residues long. The V gene lost 4 bases and the J gene lost 1 base, with 8 bases spanning the gap. Here the CDR3 reads CASSYSGSGANVLTF. DNA of the CDR3: TGTGCCAGCAGCTACTCCGGGTCTGGGGCCAACGTCCTGACTTTC.

This clone showed up just a few times. J is TRBJ1-1 and V is TRBV7-2; D is uncertain. V gave up 5 bases and J gave up 1 base, with 8 bases separating them. CDR3 length: 13 residues. The germline gives CDR1 SGHTA, CDR2 FQGNSA. CDR3 bases: TGTGCCAGCAGCCAAACACGGAACACTGAAGCTTTCTTT. Translating it yields CASSQTRNTEAFF.

This rearrangement joins TRBV25-1 to TRBJ2-5; 13 nucleotides line up with TRBD2. Per the germline V gene, CDR1 is MGHDK and CDR2 is SYGVNS. V trimming: 4 bases; J trimming: 2 bases; junction bases outside the gene matches: 4. The CDR3 totals 16 residues. DNA of the CDR3: TGTGCCAGCAGTGTTCGGGGACTAGCGGGACAAGAGACCCAGTACTTC. Its protein product is CASSVRGLAGQETQYF.

This clone was seen just once. The rearrangement links TRBV13 to TRBJ2-7; 9 nucleotides align to TRBD2. Germline lookup yields CDR1 PRHDT and CDR2 FYEKMQ (reference sequence). The ends lost 8 bases at V and 4 bases at J; junction bases unmatched: 9. This CDR3 has 14 residues. This CDR3 is CASGRAGGPYEQYF. The CDR3 nucleotides are TGTGCCAGCGGTAGGGCGGGAGGGCCATACGAGCAGTACTTC.

The rearrangement links TRBV7-2 to TRBJ2-3; the match to TRBD2 covers 7 bases. The CDR3 has 12 amino acids. Germline V gene lookup returns CDR1 SGHTA and CDR2 FQGNSA. Here the CDR3 DNA reads TGTGCTAGCGCGGGAGCCACAGATACGCAGTATTTT. The encoded protein is CASAGATDTQYF.

A note on this clone: Mismatch with germline at one junction end may stem from a read error. The rearrangement joins TRBV7-7 to TRBJ2-1, with D perhaps matching TRBD1 or TRBD2 (5 bases each). CDR1 is SSHAT and CDR2 is FNYEAQ in the germline V gene (reference sequence). This CDR3 spans 15 amino acids. Here the CDR3 reads CASSLDGGTGNEQFF. The CDR3 DNA reads as TGTGCTAGCAGCTTAGATGGGGGTACGGGCAATGAGCAGTTCTTC.

J is TRBJ2-1 and V is TRBV19, with 11 bases lining up with TRBD2. CDR3 length: 15 residues. The V gene's germline CDR1 is LNHDA and CDR2 SQIVND (reference sequence). V trimming: 6 bases; J trimming: 4 bases; junction bases outside the gene matches: 5. The DNA of the CDR3 is TGTGCCAGTAGGAAGACTAGCGGGATTTACAATGAGCAGTTCTTC. It is translated as CASRKTSGIYNEQFF.

The V and J genes are TRBV6-1 and TRBJ2-2, with 8 positions matching TRBD2. Per the germline V gene, CDR1 is MNHNS and CDR2 is SASEGT. This CDR3 is 14 amino acids long. Trimming cost V 6 bases and J 4 bases; bases outside gene matches: 4. The CDR3 loop reads CASRIAGSTGELFF. CDR3 in DNA: TGTGCCAGCAGAATAGCGGGAAGCACCGGGGAGCTGTTTTTT.

The chain combines TRBV18 with TRBJ1-1; TRBD1 agrees at 9 bases. The CDR3 is made up of 15 amino acids. V shed 3 bases, J shed 4 bases, and the junction held 6 bases outside the gene matches. In germline, CDR1 is KGHSH, CDR2 LQKENI. The CDR3 spells CASSPGTGWGTEAFF. The CDR3 DNA is TGTGCCAGCTCACCCGGGACAGGGTGGGGCACTGAAGCTTTCTTT. Based on the CDR3 plus reference TRBV18 and TRBJ1-1, the full variable domain is NAGVMQNPRHLVRRRGQEARLRCSPMKGHSHVYWYRQLPEEGLKFMVYLQKENIIDESGMPKERFSAEFPKEGPSILRIQQVVRGDSAAYFCASSPGTGWGTEAFFGQGTRLTVV.

The rearrangement links TRBV7-3 to TRBJ2-6, with a possible D match to TRBD1 (6 bases). V lost 5 bases, J lost 0 bases, and 17 bases lay in between. The CDR3 runs to 18 residues. Germline CDR1 and CDR2: SGHTA and FQGTGA. The CDR3 reads CASSTQGGFNSGANVLTF. CDR3 sequence (DNA): TGTGCCAGCAGCACACAGGGTGGTTTTAACTCTGGGGCCAACGTCCTGACTTTC.

The V and J genes are TRBV18 and TRBJ2-1; 12 bases map to TRBD1. V lost 2 bases, J lost 8 bases, and 1 base stayed unmatched. This CDR3 contains 14 residues. Germline CDR1 and CDR2: KGHSH and LQKENI. DNA for the CDR3: TGTGCCAGCTCACCAGGGACAGGGGGCGATGAGCAGTTCTTC. Its translation is CASSPGTGGDEQFF.

The J gene is TRBJ1-6, the V gene TRBV7-8; 7 bases map to TRBD1. Germline V gene lookup returns CDR1 SGHVS and CDR2 FQNEAQ. The ends lost 5 bases at V and 3 bases at J; junction bases unmatched: 4. This CDR3 is 15 amino acids long. CDR3 loop: CASSIGTVYNSPLHF. The CDR3 DNA sequence: TGTGCCAGCAGCATCGGGACAGTCTATAATTCACCCCTCCACTTT. The variable domain in full, completed from reference TRBV7-8 and TRBJ1-6, reads GAGVSQSPRYKVAKRGQDVALRCDPISGHVSLFWYQQALGQGPEFLTYFQNEAQLDKSGLPSDRFFAERPEGSVSTLKIQRTQQEDSAVYLCASSIGTVYNSPLHFGNGTRLTVT.

The CDR3 DNA reads as TGCAGCGTTCCTAGGGGTAGCGTCTACAATGAGCAGTTCTTC. Encoded protein: CSVPRGSVYNEQFF. The chain employs TRBV29-1 and TRBJ2-1, with D perhaps matching TRBD1 or TRBD2 (5 bases each). From germline, CDR1 is SQVTM and CDR2 ANQGSEA. V lost 5 bases, J lost 3 bases, and 14 bases lay in between. The CDR3 contains 14 residues.

V is TRBV5-1 and J is TRBJ2-7; 12 nucleotides agree with TRBD2. Germline CDR1 SGHRS, CDR2 YFSETQ. This CDR3 region has 14 residues. V gave up 4 bases and J gave up 7 bases; unmatched junction bases: 6. This chain's CDR3 is CASSPGLAGIEQYF. CDR3 bases: TGCGCCAGCAGCCCAGGACTAGCGGGGATAGAGCAGTACTTC. Using reference TRBV5-1 and TRBJ2-7 for the parts outside the CDR3, the full variable domain is KAGVTQTPRYLIKTRGQQVTLSCSPISGHRSVSWYQQTPGQGLQFLFEYFSETQRNKGNFPGRFSGRQFSNSRSEMNVSTLELGDSALYLCASSPGLAGIEQYFGPGTRLTVT.

The chain joins TRBV6-6 to TRBJ2-1, with TRBD2 identical over 10 bases. The J segment lost 4 bases and the V segment lost 6 bases, leaving 6 bases of the junction unmatched. Germline CDR1 reads MNHNY; CDR2 reads SVGAGI (reference sequence). CDR3 size: 15 residues. The CDR3 reads CASSPSGGAYNEQFF. DNA for the CDR3: TGTGCCAGCAGCCCAAGCGGGGGGGCTTACAATGAGCAGTTCTTC.

Points on this clone: The sample holds other DNA sequences that translate to the same CDR3. This rearrangement joins TRBV11-3 to TRBJ1-6, with 9 bases lining up with TRBD1. CDR1 and CDR2 from the germline V gene are SGHNT and YENEEA. CDR3 length: 15 residues. The J segment lost 7 bases and the V segment lost 3 bases, leaving 4 bases of the junction unmatched. CDR3 loop: CASSFLGQGNSPLHF. The CDR3, as DNA: TGTGCCAGCAGCTTTCTGGGACAGGGAAATTCACCCCTCCACTTT.

The J gene is TRBJ2-3, the V gene TRBV5-1, with 8 bases fitting TRBD1. This CDR3 has 17 amino acids. Trimming removed 4 bases from V and 2 bases from J; junction bases left unmatched: 12. The germline V gene encodes CDR1 SGHRS and CDR2 YFSETQ. The CDR3 nucleotides are TGCGCCAGCAGCCCCCACTTCGGGACAGGTCCCACAGATACGCAGTATTTT. It encodes CASSPHFGTGPTDTQYF.

The chain is built from TRBV11-2 and TRBJ2-7, with 7 positions matching TRBD2. Germline V CDR1 and CDR2: SGHAT, FQNNGV. The CDR3 is 13 residues long. Trimming cost V 2 bases and J 5 bases; bases outside gene matches: 3. Written as DNA, the CDR3 is TGTGCCAGCAGCTTAAAGGGAGGGAACGAGCAGTACTTC. Residues: CASSLKGGNEQYF. Supplemented by reference TRBV11-2 and TRBJ2-7, the full variable domain reads EAGVAQSPRYKIIEKRQSVAFWCNPISGHATLYWYQQILGQGPKLLIQFQNNGVVDDSQLPKDRFSAERLKGVDSTLKIQPAKLEDSAVYLCASSLKGGNEQYFGPGTRLTVT.